This TCR beta chain derives from a study of blood T cell repertoires in COVID-19. Background on the study: Researchers got acute and convalescent COVID-19 samples from the United States, Italy and Spain. T cells, B-cell-depleted T cells, or PBMCs supplied cDNA or gDNA.

Under the authors' procedure: Reference gene primer amplification gave nucleated cell count estimates. Method: immunoSEQ multiplex PCR; TCRdb's copy keeps in-frame clones and lacks some. The V and J calls and clone size are taken from that table; D and trimming were inferred from the DNA. The sample yields 68,000 or so clones, roughly 91% seen once. V shed 5 bases and J 4 bases; nucleotides not matched to a gene: 6. There are 15 residues in the CDR3. Germline CDR1 reads SGHTA; CDR2 reads FQGNSA. V gene TRBV7-2 combines with J gene TRBJ1-5, with 9 bases aligning to TRBD1. The origin of this receptor is a man in his fifties or sixties with COVID-19, enrolled during active disease. The sample consisted of peripheral blood. CDR3 region: CASSATGGRNQPQHF. CDR3 DNA sequence: TGTGCCAGCAGCGCTACAGGGGGCAGGAATCAGCCCCAGCATTTT.